This TCR beta chain comes out of a study of cytomegalovirus exposure and HLA in healthy donors. PCR involved 60 Vbeta and 13 Jbeta primers. Produced via immunoSEQ multiplex PCR; TCRdb's table is partial and in-frame only. Among about 77,000 clones, 75% to 85% were seen once, and the ten largest hold around 3.5%. With respect to this clone: Its antigen is not known.

Points from the study as a whole: It was reported that the classifier diagnosed cytomegalovirus status with high specificity and sensitivity in both the original and validation cohorts. One variant, a missense change in DCLRE1C, was linked in a later analysis to TCR beta V- and J-gene trimming. Further analysis, carried out later, found HLA-associated TCR beta chains more clonally expanded than equally common other chains. According to a later analysis, donors in an Asian-associated ancestry cluster reportedly had fewer N-insertions than the approximately 670-donor mean.

Per the germline V gene, CDR1 is SGHTA and CDR2 is FQGNSA. The ends lost 5 bases at V and 9 bases at J; junction bases unmatched: 14. The CDR3 has 15 amino acids. The chain has TRBV7-2 and TRBJ2-7; 9 bases are shared with TRBD2. Sequencing was done on a sample of PBMCs. The receptor was isolated from a man in his forties or fifties in good health and CMV-seronegative. The CDR3 DNA is TGTGCCAGCAGCCGACAGATAGCGGGGGAAGGTCTGCAGTACTTC. Its protein product is CASSRQIAGEGLQYF.